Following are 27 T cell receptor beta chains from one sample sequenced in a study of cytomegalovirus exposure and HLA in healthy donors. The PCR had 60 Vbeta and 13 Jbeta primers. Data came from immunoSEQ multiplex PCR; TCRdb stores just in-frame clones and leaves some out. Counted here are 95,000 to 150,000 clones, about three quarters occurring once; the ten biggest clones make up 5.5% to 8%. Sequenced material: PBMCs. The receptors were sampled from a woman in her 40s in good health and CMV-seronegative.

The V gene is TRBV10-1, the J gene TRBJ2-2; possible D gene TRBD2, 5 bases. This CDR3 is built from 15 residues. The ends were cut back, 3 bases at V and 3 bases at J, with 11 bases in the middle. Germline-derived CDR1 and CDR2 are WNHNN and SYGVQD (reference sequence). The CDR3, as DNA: TGCGCCAGCAGTGACCCAGTAGCGCACACCGGGGAGCTGTTTTTT. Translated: CASSDPVAHTGELFF.

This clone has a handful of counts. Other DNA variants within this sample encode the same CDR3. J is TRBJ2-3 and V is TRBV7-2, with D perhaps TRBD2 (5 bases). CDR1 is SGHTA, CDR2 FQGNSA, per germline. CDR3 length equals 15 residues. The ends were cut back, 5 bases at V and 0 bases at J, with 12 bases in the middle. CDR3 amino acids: CASSPDYLSTDTQYF. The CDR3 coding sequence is TGTGCCAGCAGCCCCGACTACCTCAGCACAGATACGCAGTATTTT.

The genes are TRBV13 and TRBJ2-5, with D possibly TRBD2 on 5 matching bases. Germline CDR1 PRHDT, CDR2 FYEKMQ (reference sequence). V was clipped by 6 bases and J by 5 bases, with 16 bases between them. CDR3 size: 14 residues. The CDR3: CASSPGRGLETQYF. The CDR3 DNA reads TGTGCCAGCAGTCCCGGCAGAGGGTTGGAGACCCAGTACTTC.

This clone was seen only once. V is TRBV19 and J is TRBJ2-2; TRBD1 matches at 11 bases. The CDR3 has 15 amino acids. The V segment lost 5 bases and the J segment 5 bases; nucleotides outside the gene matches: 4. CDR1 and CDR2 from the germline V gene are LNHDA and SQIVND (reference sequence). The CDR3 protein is CASSVGTGGTGELFF. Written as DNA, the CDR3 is TGTGCCAGTAGTGTCGGGACAGGGGGAACCGGGGAGCTGTTTTTT. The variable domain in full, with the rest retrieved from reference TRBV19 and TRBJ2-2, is DGGITQSPKYLFRKEGQNVTLSCEQNLNHDAMYWYRQDPGQGLRLIYYSQIVNDFQKGDIAEGYSVSREKKESFPLTVTSAQKNPTAFYLCASSVGTGGTGELFFGEGSRLTVL.

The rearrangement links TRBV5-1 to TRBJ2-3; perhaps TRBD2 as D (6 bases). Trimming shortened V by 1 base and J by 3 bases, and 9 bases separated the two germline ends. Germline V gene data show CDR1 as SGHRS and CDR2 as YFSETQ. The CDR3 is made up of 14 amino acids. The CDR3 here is CASSLIGSTDTQYF. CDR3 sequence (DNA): TGCGCCAGCAGCTTGATCGGGAGTACAGATACGCAGTATTTT.

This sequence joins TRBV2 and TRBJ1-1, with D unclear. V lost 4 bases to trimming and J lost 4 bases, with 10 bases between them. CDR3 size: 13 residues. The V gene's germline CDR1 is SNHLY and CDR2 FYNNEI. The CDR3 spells CASSGNGFTEAFF. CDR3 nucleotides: TGTGCCAGCAGTGGTAATGGCTTCACTGAAGCTTTCTTT. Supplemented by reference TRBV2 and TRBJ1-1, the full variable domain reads EPEVTQTPSHQVTQMGQEVILRCVPISNHLYFYWYRQILGQKVEFLVSFYNNEISEKSEIFDDQFSVERPDGSNFTLKIRSTKLEDSAMYFCASSGNGFTEAFFGQGTRLTVV.

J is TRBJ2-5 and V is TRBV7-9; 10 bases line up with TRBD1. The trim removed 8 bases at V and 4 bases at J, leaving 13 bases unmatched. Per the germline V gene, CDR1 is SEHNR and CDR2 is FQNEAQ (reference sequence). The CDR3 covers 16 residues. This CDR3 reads CASRPAGTGVRETQYF. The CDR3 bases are TGTGCCAGCCGACCCGCCGGGACAGGGGTGCGAGAGACCCAGTACTTC.

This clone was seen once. CDR3 region: CSVTRLAGATDTQYF. Here the CDR3 DNA reads TGCAGCGTTACAAGACTAGCGGGGGCCACAGATACGCAGTATTTT. V and J are TRBV29-1 and TRBJ2-3, with TRBD2 matching over 12 bases. Trimming took 5 bases from V and 2 from J; bases not matched to a gene: 5. The CDR3 is 15 residues long. Per germline, CDR1 SQVTM and CDR2 ANQGSEA.

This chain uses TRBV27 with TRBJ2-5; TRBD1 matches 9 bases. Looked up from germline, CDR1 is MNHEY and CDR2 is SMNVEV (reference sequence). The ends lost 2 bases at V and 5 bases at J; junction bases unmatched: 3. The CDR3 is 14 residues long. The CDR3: CASSLNRGLETQYF. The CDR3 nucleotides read TGTGCCAGCAGTTTAAACAGGGGGCTGGAGACCCAGTACTTC.

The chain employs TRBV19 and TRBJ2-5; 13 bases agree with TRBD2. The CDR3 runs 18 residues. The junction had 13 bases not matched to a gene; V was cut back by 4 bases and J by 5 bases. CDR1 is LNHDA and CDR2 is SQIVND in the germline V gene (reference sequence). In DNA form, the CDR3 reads TGTGCCAGTAGTAAACGGACTAGCGGGAGTGCCGACTGGGAGACCCAGTACTTC. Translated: CASSKRTSGSADWETQYF.

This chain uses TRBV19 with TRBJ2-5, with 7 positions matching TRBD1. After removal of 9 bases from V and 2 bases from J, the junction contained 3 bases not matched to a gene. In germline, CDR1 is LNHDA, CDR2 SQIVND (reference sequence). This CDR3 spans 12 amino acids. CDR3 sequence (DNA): TGTGCCAGGCAGGGGGTACAAGAGACCCAGTACTTC. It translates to CARQGVQETQYF.

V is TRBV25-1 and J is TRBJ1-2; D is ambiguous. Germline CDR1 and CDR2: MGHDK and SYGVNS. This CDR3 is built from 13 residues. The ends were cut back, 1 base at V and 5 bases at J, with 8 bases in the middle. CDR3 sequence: CASSESRGYGYTF. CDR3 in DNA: TGTGCCAGCAGTGAATCGAGAGGGTATGGCTACACCTTC.

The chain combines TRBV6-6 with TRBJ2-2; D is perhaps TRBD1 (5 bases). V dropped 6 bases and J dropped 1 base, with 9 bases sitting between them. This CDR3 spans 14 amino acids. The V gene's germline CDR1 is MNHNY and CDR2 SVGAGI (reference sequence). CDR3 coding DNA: TGTGCCAGCAGAAGGCAGGGGAACACCGGGGAGCTGTTTTTT. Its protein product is CASRRQGNTGELFF.

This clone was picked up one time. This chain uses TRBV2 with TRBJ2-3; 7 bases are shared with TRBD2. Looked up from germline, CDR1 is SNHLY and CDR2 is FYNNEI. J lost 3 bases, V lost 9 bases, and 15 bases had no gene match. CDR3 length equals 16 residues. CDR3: CASSVSLQRETDTQYF. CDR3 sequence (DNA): TGTGCCAGTTCAGTTTCGCTCCAGCGGGAAACAGATACGCAGTATTTT.

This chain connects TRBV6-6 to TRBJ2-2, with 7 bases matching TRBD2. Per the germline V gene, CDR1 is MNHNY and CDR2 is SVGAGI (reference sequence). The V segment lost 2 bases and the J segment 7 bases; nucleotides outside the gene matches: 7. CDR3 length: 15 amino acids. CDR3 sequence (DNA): TGTGCCAGCAGTTACGTCGCTAGCGGACACGGGGAGCTGTTTTTT. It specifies CASSYVASGHGELFF.

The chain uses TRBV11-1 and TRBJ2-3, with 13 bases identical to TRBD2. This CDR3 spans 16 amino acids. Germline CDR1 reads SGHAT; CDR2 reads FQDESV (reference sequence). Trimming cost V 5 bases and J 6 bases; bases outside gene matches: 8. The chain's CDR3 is CASSLGLAGDPDTQYF. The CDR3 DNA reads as TGTGCCAGCAGCCTAGGACTAGCGGGAGACCCGGATACGCAGTATTTT.

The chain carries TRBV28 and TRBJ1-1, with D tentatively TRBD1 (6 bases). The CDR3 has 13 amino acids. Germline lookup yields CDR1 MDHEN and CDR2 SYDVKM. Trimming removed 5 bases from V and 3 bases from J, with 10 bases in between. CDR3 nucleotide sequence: TGTGCCAGCAGTAAGACAGGAGACACTGAAGCTTTCTTT. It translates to CASSKTGDTEAFF.

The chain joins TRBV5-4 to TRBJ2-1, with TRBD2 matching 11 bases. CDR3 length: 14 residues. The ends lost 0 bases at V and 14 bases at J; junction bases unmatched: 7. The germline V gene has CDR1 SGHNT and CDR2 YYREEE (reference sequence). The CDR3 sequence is CASSLGGLAEKKFF. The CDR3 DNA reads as TGTGCCAGCAGCTTGGGGGGACTAGCGGAAAAAAAGTTCTTC. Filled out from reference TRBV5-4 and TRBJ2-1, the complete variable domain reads ETGVTQSPTHLIKTRGQQVTLRCSSQSGHNTVSWYQQALGQGPQFIFQYYREEENGRGNFPPRFSGLQFPNYSSELNVNALELDDSALYLCASSLGGLAEKKFFGPGTRLTVL.

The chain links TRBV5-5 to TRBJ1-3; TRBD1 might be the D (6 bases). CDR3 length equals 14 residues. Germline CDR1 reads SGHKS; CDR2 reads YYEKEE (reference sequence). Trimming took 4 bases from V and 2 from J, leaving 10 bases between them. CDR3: CASSRRTAGNTIYF. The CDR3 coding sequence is TGTGCCAGCAGCAGAAGGACAGCTGGAAACACCATATATTTT. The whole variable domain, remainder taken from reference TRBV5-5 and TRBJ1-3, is DAGVTQSPTHLIKTRGQQVTLRCSPISGHKSVSWYQQVLGQGPQFIFQYYEKEERGRGNFPDRFSARQFPNYSSELNVNALLLGDSALYLCASSRRTAGNTIYFGEGSWLTVV.

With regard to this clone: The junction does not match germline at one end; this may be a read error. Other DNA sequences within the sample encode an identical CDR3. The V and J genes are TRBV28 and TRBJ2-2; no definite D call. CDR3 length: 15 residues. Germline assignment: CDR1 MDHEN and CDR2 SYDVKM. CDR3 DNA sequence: TGTGCTAGCAGCCGACTCACCCTCGACACCGGGGAGCTGTTTTTT. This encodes CASSRLTLDTGELFF.

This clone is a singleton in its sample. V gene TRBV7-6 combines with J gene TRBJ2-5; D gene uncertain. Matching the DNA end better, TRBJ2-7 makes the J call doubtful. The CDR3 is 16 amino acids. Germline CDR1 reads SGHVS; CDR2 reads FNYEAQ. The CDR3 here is CASSPTQGPTSYEQYF. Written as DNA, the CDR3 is TGTGCCAGTAGCCCGACACAAGGTCCTACTTCCTACGAGCAGTACTTC.

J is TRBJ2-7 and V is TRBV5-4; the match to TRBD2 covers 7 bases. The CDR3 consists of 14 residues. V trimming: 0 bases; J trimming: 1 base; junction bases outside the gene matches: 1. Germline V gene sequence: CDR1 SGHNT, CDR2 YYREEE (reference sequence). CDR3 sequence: CASSLAGGSYEQYF. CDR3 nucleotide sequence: TGTGCCAGCAGCTTGGCCGGGGGGTCCTACGAGCAGTACTTC.

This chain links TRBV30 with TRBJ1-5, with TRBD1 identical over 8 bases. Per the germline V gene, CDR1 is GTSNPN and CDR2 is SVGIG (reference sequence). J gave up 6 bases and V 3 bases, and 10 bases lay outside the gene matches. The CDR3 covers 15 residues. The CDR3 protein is CAWRLNSGGGQPQHF. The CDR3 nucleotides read TGTGCCTGGAGATTAAATTCAGGGGGCGGTCAGCCCCAGCATTTT.

CDR3 DNA sequence: TGTGCCAGTAGTACTAGCGGGGCCTACGAGCAGTACTTC. It codes for CASSTSGAYEQYF. This chain joins TRBV19 and TRBJ2-7, with 9 bases identical to TRBD2. CDR1 is LNHDA, CDR2 SQIVND, per germline (reference sequence). The CDR3 totals 13 residues. Trimming at V came to 4 bases and at J to 2 bases, leaving 0 bases not matched to a gene.

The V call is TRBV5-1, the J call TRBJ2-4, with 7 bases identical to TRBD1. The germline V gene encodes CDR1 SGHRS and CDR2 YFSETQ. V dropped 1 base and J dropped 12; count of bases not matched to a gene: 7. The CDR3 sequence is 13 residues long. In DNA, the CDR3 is TGCGCCAGCAGCTTGAATTCCGGGGACAGTCAGTACTTC. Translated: CASSLNSGDSQYF.

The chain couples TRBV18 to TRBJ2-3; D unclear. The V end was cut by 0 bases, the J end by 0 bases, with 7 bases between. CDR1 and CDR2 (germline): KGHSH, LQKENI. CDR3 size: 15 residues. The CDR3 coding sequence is TGTGCCAGCTCACCACCTGGGCTGAGCACAGATACGCAGTATTTT. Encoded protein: CASSPPGLSTDTQYF.

This chain's CDR3 is CASRSKGSEGNTIYF. In DNA form, the CDR3 reads TGTGCCAGCAGATCCAAGGGGTCAGAGGGAAACACCATATATTTT. This chain links TRBV2 with TRBJ1-3; D is perhaps TRBD1 (5 bases). V lost 6 bases, J lost 4 bases, and 16 bases lay in between. Germline values: CDR1 SNHLY, CDR2 FYNNEI. The CDR3 length is 15 residues.